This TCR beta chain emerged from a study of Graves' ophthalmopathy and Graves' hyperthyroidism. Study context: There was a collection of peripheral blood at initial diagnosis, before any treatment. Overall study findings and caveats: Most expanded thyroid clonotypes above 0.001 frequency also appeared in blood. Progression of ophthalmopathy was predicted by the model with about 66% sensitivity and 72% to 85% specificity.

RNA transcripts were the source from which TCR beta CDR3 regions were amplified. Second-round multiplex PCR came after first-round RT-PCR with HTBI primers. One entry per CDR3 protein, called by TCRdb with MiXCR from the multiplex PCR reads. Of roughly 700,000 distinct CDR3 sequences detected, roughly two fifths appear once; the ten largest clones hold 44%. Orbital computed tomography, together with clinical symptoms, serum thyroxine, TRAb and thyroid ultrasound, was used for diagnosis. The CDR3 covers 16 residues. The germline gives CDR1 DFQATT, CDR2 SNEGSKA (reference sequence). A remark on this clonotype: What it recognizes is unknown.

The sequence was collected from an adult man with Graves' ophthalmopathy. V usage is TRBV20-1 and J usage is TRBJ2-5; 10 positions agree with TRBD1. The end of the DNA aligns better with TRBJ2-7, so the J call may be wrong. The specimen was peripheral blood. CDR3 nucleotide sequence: TGCAGTGCTAGAGAAGCATGGGGACAGGGGCCCTACGAGCAGTACTTC. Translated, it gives CSAREAWGQGPYEQYF.